A selection of T cell receptor beta chains follows, all from one sample in a study of blood T cell repertoires in COVID-19. The protocol was immunoSEQ multiplex PCR, while the TCRdb copy is restricted to in-frame clones and leaves out a portion. The table lists about 220,000 clones, 82% of them singletons. Sample: PBMCs or T cells enriched from blood (not recorded which). All receptors come from a woman in her fifties or sixties who had recovered from COVID-19. Both conserved end residues are part of each CDR3. The D gene is left open where the match is weak. Only part of the rows carry a size: once, few, many, or a class if the clone is expanded.

v_gene,len,j_gene,d_gene,abundance,CDR3aa,CDR3nt
TRBV6-5,15,TRBJ2-1,TRBD2,once,CASSYRTSGGNEQFF,TGTGCCAGCAGCTACAGGACTAGCGGGGGCAATGAGCAGTTCTTC
TRBV7-7,13,TRBJ2-5,.,.,CASSLTHGGTQYF,TGTGCCAGCAGCTTAACTCACGGGGGGACCCAGTACTTC
TRBV2,15,TRBJ2-3,TRBD1,.,CASSGGTGGVDTQYF,TGTGCCAGCAGTGGGGGGACAGGGGGTGTAGATACGCAGTATTTT
TRBV10-3,13,TRBJ2-5,.,.,CAISLGEVETQYF,TGTGCCATCAGCCTAGGGGAGGTAGAGACCCAGTACTTC
TRBV25-1,13,TRBJ1-6,.,.,CASRDRLRLPLHF,TGTGCCAGTAGAGACAGGTTACGTTTACCCCTCCACTTT
TRBV5-6,14,TRBJ2-7,.,.,CASSSRDNSYEQYF,TGTGCCAGCAGCTCCCGGGACAACTCCTACGAGCAGTACTTC
TRBV14,13,TRBJ2-7,.,.,CASSHLPSYEQYF,TGTGCCAGCAGCCACCTTCCCTCCTACGAGCAGTACTTC
TRBV3-1/TRBV3-2,14,TRBJ1-3,TRBD1,few,CASSRDRGGNTIYF,TGTGCCAGCAGCCGAGACAGGGGTGGAAACACCATATATTTT
TRBV4-1,15,TRBJ1-2,.,few,CASSQPLGGSYGYTF,TGCGCCAGCAGCCAACCTCTAGGTGGGTCCTATGGCTACACCTTC
TRBV19,14,TRBJ2-1,TRBD1,.,CASRGTGGDNEQFF,TGTGCCAGTAGAGGGACAGGGGGGGACAATGAGCAGTTCTTC
TRBV7-3,13,TRBJ1-1,TRBD1,.,CASSWDRGAEAFF,TGTGCCAGCAGCTGGGACAGGGGCGCTGAAGCTTTCTTT
TRBV5-1,17,TRBJ1-3,.,.,CASSPPQGRDSGNTIYF,TGCGCCAGCAGCCCCCCGCAGGGAAGGGATTCTGGAAACACCATATATTTT
TRBV7-6,17,TRBJ2-3,.,once,CASSLGLTSLGTDTQYF,TGTGCCAGCAGCTTAGGACTGACTAGTCTGGGCACAGATACGCAGTATTTT
TRBV14,13,TRBJ2-7,.,.,CASSQVQASEQYF,TGTGCCAGCAGCCAAGTACAAGCGAGCGAGCAGTACTTC
TRBV13,15,TRBJ1-3,TRBD1,.,CASSPRQTGRNTIYF,TGTGCCAGCAGCCCCCGCCAGACAGGGCGAAACACCATATATTTT
TRBV6-5,14,TRBJ2-1,.,.,CASSSQGSYNEQFF,TGTGCCAGCAGTTCCCAGGGTTCCTACAATGAGCAGTTCTTC
TRBV19,15,TRBJ2-1,TRBD2,.,CASRMTSGRWDEQFF,TGTGCCAGTAGGATGACTAGCGGGAGATGGGATGAGCAGTTCTTC
TRBV7-2,18,TRBJ2-3,TRBD2,.,CASSPLLAGGASTDTQYF,TGTGCCAGCAGCCCCCTCCTAGCGGGGGGGGCTAGCACAGATACGCAGTATTTT
TRBV7-2,18,TRBJ2-1,TRBD2,.,CASSLAGLAGGSYNEQFF,TGTGCCAGCAGCTTAGCTGGACTAGCGGGAGGCTCCTACAATGAGCAGTTCTTC
TRBV7-9,14,TRBJ1-1,.,few,CASSLREGGTEAFF,TGTGCCAGCAGCTTACGGGAGGGTGGAACTGAAGCTTTCTTT
TRBV5-5,17,TRBJ1-2,TRBD1,.,CASSLMGQAIGAAGYTF,TGTGCCAGCAGCTTGATGGGACAGGCTATAGGGGCTGCTGGCTACACCTTC
TRBV5-6,15,TRBJ1-3,.,few,CASSLAQGLGNTIYF,TGTGCCAGCAGCTTGGCTCAGGGTCTTGGAAACACCATATATTTT
TRBV30,12,TRBJ1-1,.,many,CAWSVMEGVAFF,TGTGCCTGGAGTGTAATGGAAGGGGTTGCTTTCTTT
TRBV7-3,17,TRBJ2-2,TRBD2,.,CASSQQRGGSNTGELFF,TGTGCCAGCAGCCAACAACGCGGGGGATCGAACACCGGGGAGCTGTTTTTT